These 5 T cell receptor beta chains originate from one sample sequenced in a study of T cells in localized non-small cell lung cancer. Clones were read by immunoSEQ multiplex PCR, and TCRdb kept only the in-frame ones, dropping some. The sample has roughly 20,000 clones, around 90% seen once. The input for sequencing was peripheral blood mononuclear cells, taken before any cancer treatment. These receptors were obtained from a male donor aged 60 or over with stage II lung adenocarcinoma.

The chain joins TRBV29-1 to TRBJ1-2, with a possible D match to TRBD1 (6 bases). This CDR3 is 15 amino acids long. Trimming left V 1 base short and J 8 bases short, with 20 bases between. CDR1 SQVTM and CDR2 ANQGSEA come from the germline V gene. CDR3 sequence: CSVEGPGGVGRGYTF. The CDR3 DNA reads as TGCAGCGTTGAAGGGCCGGGGGGCGTTGGGAGAGGCTACACCTTC.

J is TRBJ1-6 and V is TRBV7-9; D is perhaps TRBD1 (5 bases). From germline, CDR1 is SEHNR and CDR2 FQNEAQ (reference sequence). This CDR3 region has 13 residues. V shed 6 bases and J shed 8 bases, with 11 bases lying between them. The CDR3 DNA sequence: TGTGCCAGCAGTCTAGGGGAAGATTCACCCCTCCACTTT. This encodes CASSLGEDSPLHF.

The DNA for the CDR3 is TGTGCCAGCACTCCCCCGGGGAGCTACAATGAGCAGTTCTTC. It is translated as CASTPPGSYNEQFF. The rearrangement links TRBV6-6 to TRBJ2-1, with D possibly TRBD2 on 5 matching bases. The CDR3 has 14 residues. CDR1 and CDR2 from the germline V gene are MNHNY and SVGAGI (reference sequence). V was trimmed by 7 bases and J by 3 bases, leaving 13 bases between them.

The chain is built from TRBV27 and TRBJ1-5; D perhaps matches TRBD1 (6 bases). Germline CDR1 and CDR2: MNHEY and SMNVEV (reference sequence). The CDR3 is made up of 16 amino acids. The V end was cut by 0 bases, the J end by 8 bases, with 17 bases between. CDR3 region: CASSLSGPWGREPQHF. CDR3 DNA sequence: TGTGCCAGCAGTTTATCAGGTCCCTGGGGGCGCGAGCCCCAGCATTTT.

The V gene is TRBV19, the J gene TRBJ2-4, with 12 nucleotides matching TRBD2. V shed 5 bases, J shed 7 bases, and the junction held 9 bases outside the gene matches. Germline CDR1 reads LNHDA; CDR2 reads SQIVND (reference sequence). This CDR3 region has 16 residues. The CDR3 loop is CASSESSGRAWNIQYF. The CDR3 DNA reads TGTGCCAGTAGTGAATCTAGCGGGAGGGCCTGGAACATTCAGTACTTC.